Presented here are 17 T cell receptor beta chains from one specimen sequenced in a study of T-cell reconstitution after alpha-beta-depleted transplantation in children (dated by TCRdb to 2016 to 2017). Library generation was performed with PCR. The reads were generated on an Illumina HiSeq 2500. TCR library preparation used molecular barcoding, with unique molecular identifiers applied to normalize quantification of the TCRbeta repertoire. The raw public data were reprocessed by TCRdb itself: fastp quality trimming at Q25, MiXCR clonotype calling, in-frame beta chains only. Rows are combined by CDR3 protein, so each entry shows the most common genes and DNA. The sample table records roughly 500,000 distinct CDR3 sequences; approximately 20% of these occur just once. The top ten constitute more than 2.5% of the sample. The sequencing used PBMCs from the stem cell graft donor, collected from the stem cell graft. These receptors were collected from a human donor who donated a stem cell graft to a child with acute lymphoblastic leukemia.

The chain couples TRBV9 to TRBJ2-7; D perhaps matches TRBD2 (6 bases). Trimming pared 4 bases from V and 4 bases from J, leaving 21 bases between. This CDR3 spans 16 amino acids. Germline CDR1 reads SGDLS; CDR2 reads YYNGEE. The CDR3 DNA reads TGTGCCAGCAGCCGAGAGGGAGGCGGCTCCCGGTACGAGCAGTACTTC. It yields the protein CASSREGGGSRYEQYF.

A few counts support this clonotype. The V call is TRBV15, the J call TRBJ1-1; D unclear. The ends were cut back, 4 bases at V and 1 base at J, with 7 bases in the middle. This CDR3 contains 13 residues. Germline CDR1 and CDR2: LNHNV and YYDKDF (reference sequence). Here the CDR3 reads CATSNRPNTEAFF. The CDR3, as DNA: TGTGCCACCAGCAACCGCCCGAACACTGAAGCTTTCTTT.

This rearrangement joins TRBV20-1 to TRBJ2-1; 9 bases are a match to TRBD2. CDR3 length: 16 amino acids. The ends lost 6 bases at V and 6 bases at J; junction bases unmatched: 15. Germline values: CDR1 DFQATT, CDR2 SNEGSKA (reference sequence). CDR3 region: CSAPRATSGPGNEQFF. CDR3 sequence (DNA): TGCAGTGCGCCAAGGGCCACTAGCGGGCCAGGCAATGAGCAGTTCTTC.

This clonotype was recorded a few times. The chain combines TRBV7-9 with TRBJ2-5; TRBD1 matches 7 bases. Germline-derived CDR1 and CDR2 are SEHNR and FQNEAQ (reference sequence). With V trimmed by 2 bases and J by 3 bases, 3 bases remained unmatched. The CDR3 covers 14 residues. CDR3 nucleotides: TGTGCCAGCAGCTTACCACAGGGGAAAGAGACCCAGTACTTC. Protein product: CASSLPQGKETQYF.

This clonotype was seen a handful of times. The rearrangement joins TRBV12-3 or TRBV12-4 to TRBJ1-1, with D perhaps matching TRBD1 (6 bases). V dropped 5 bases and J dropped 10 bases, with 11 bases sitting between them. There are 11 residues in the CDR3. The CDR3 loop is CASSPGTLAFF. In nucleotides, the CDR3 is TGTGCCAGCAGTCCCGGGACACTAGCTTTCTTT.

The rearrangement links TRBV12-3 or TRBV12-4 to TRBJ2-7; weak D call: TRBD1 (5 bases). This CDR3 region has 11 residues. Trimming pared 6 bases from V and 6 bases from J, leaving 9 bases between. The CDR3: CASSRQSEQYF. The CDR3 coding sequence is TGTGCCAGCAGCCGACAGTCCGAGCAGTACTTC.

This chain joins TRBV5-1 and TRBJ2-3; TRBD2 aligns across 11 bases. CDR1 is SGHRS and CDR2 is YFSETQ in the germline V gene. There are 16 residues in the CDR3. V dropped 4 bases and J dropped 4; count of bases not matched to a gene: 8. CDR3 bases: TGCGCCAGCAGCCTCAGACTAGCGGGAACGTCAGATACGCAGTATTTT. Protein sequence: CASSLRLAGTSDTQYF. The full variable domain, its missing parts supplied by reference TRBV5-1 and TRBJ2-3, is KAGVTQTPRYLIKTRGQQVTLSCSPISGHRSVSWYQQTPGQGLQFLFEYFSETQRNKGNFPGRFSGRQFSNSRSEMNVSTLELGDSALYLCASSLRLAGTSDTQYFGPGTRLTVL.

This chain uses TRBV5-1 with TRBJ2-3; TRBD1 is a possible D gene (7 bases). From germline, CDR1 is SGHRS and CDR2 YFSETQ. The CDR3 is made up of 15 amino acids. Trimming removed 3 bases from V and 1 base from J, with 12 bases in between. CDR3 DNA: TGCGCCAGCAGCTATCAGGGGGGCGGCACAGATACGCAGTATTTT. It specifies CASSYQGGGTDTQYF.

This clonotype was seen more than once but under ten times. The V and J genes are TRBV4-1 and TRBJ2-5, with TRBD1 matching over 8 bases. Germline values: CDR1 MGHRA, CDR2 YSYEKL. The CDR3 spans 15 residues. V trimming: 2 bases; J trimming: 4 bases; junction bases outside the gene matches: 6. In DNA, the CDR3 is TGCGCCAGCAGCCAAAGGACAGGGTCCCCAGAGACCCAGTACTTC. The encoded protein is CASSQRTGSPETQYF.

The CDR3 here is CSATDRGKNEQYF. The CDR3 DNA reads TGCAGTGCCACGGACAGGGGAAAGAACGAGCAGTACTTC. The chain carries TRBV20-1 and TRBJ2-7; 9 bases map to TRBD1. V lost 6 bases and J lost 5; bases outside the gene matches: 8. This CDR3 region has 13 residues. Germline V gene data show CDR1 as DFQATT and CDR2 as SNEGSKA (reference sequence).

V usage is TRBV6-1 and J usage is TRBJ2-7, with 8 bases matching TRBD1. Germline lookup yields CDR1 MNHNS and CDR2 SASEGT. V lost 6 bases to trimming and J lost 2 bases; unmatched junction nucleotides: 12. The CDR3 is made up of 16 amino acids. CDR3 sequence: CASSHLQGERTYEQYF. The CDR3 DNA follows: TGTGCCAGCAGCCATTTACAGGGGGAGAGGACCTACGAGCAGTACTTC.

Details on this clonotype: Lacking the conserved final phenylalanine or tryptophan, this CDR3 likely reflects a read error. V is TRBV5-1 and J is TRBJ2-1, with D perhaps given as TRBD1 or TRBD2 (5 bases each). The CDR3 loop spans 13 amino acids. V lost 3 bases and J 7 bases, leaving 11 bases between the germline ends. Looked up from germline, CDR1 is SGHRS and CDR2 is YFSETQ. CDR3 coding DNA: TGCGCCAGCAGCTCCGGGACGGGTAATGAGCAGTTCTCC. Its translation is CASSSGTGNEQFS.

This chain links TRBV27 with TRBJ1-5, with D possibly being TRBD1 (5 bases). The CDR3 is made up of 15 amino acids. Trimming left V 2 bases short and J 0 bases short, with 8 bases between. CDR1 MNHEY and CDR2 SMNVEV come from the germline V gene (reference sequence). CDR3 in amino acids: CASSLNRISNQPQHF. CDR3 nucleotides: TGTGCCAGCAGTTTAAACAGGATTAGCAATCAGCCCCAGCATTTT.

The CDR3 loop reads CATSVSDSDTGELFF. The DNA for the CDR3 is TGTGCCACCAGTGTAAGTGACAGTGACACCGGGGAGCTGTTTTTT. The chain is built from TRBV24-1 and TRBJ2-2, with D possibly being TRBD1 (5 bases). CDR3 length equals 15 residues. Trimming pared 5 bases from V and 3 bases from J, leaving 12 bases between. Germline values: CDR1 KGHDR, CDR2 SFDVKD.

A single count supports this clonotype. The chain links TRBV5-1 to TRBJ2-7; D might be TRBD2 (6 bases). In germline, CDR1 is SGHRS, CDR2 YFSETQ. V shed 4 bases and J shed 0 bases, with 17 bases lying between them. The CDR3 consists of 16 residues. The CDR3 DNA reads TGCGCCAGCAGCGCGCTGGATGTCGGGAGCTCCTACGAGCAGTACTTC. Protein: CASSALDVGSSYEQYF.

This clonotype has a handful of counts. V and J are TRBV25-1 and TRBJ2-1, with TRBD1 matching 11 bases. The CDR3 runs to 18 residues. J was trimmed by 5 bases and V by 3 bases; bases with no gene match: 12. CDR1 is MGHDK and CDR2 is SYGVNS in the germline V gene. CDR3 DNA sequence: TGTGCCAGCAGTGAGGACAGGGGGCTAGTGTACGTAAACAATGAGCAGTTCTTC. Residues: CASSEDRGLVYVNNEQFF.

The V gene is TRBV27, the J gene TRBJ2-7; D is ambiguous. This CDR3 contains 14 residues. Germline V lookup: CDR1 MNHEY, CDR2 SMNVEV (reference sequence). V dropped 5 bases and J dropped 2 bases, with 13 bases sitting between them. The CDR3 region is CASSVSELAYEQYF. The CDR3 bases are TGTGCCAGCAGTGTTAGTGAACTTGCCTACGAGCAGTACTTC.